A single sample is the source of the 16 T cell receptor beta chains below, sequenced in a study of T-cell memory formation after mild COVID-19. TCRdb called the 5' RACE reads again in MiXCR, with one record for every CDR3 protein. The sample includes fewer than 350,000 distinct CDR3 sequences, roughly an eighth seen only once; the top ten take around 20%. The sample comprised PBMCs or a T cell subset sorted from them (not recorded which). The receptors originated from a man aged 18 to 29 who had mild COVID-19 (a few samples of this study predate the infection). Cell type and time point are not known.

The chain recombines TRBV5-1 with TRBJ2-1; D is possibly TRBD1 or TRBD2 (5 bases each). V was pared by 0 bases and J by 8 bases, with 18 bases between. Germline CDR1 and CDR2: SGHRS and YFSETQ. The CDR3 covers 16 residues. DNA of the CDR3: TGCGCCAGCAGCTTGGCCGAATCGGCAGGGAGCGATGAGCAGTTCTTC. It is translated as CASSLAESAGSDEQFF.

This CDR3 is CATSRDRQGYGYTF. CDR3 in DNA: TGTGCCACCAGCAGAGACAGGCAAGGCTACGGCTACACCTTC. The chain has TRBV15 and TRBJ1-2; D gene ambiguous. The CDR3 runs to 14 residues. V lost 0 bases, J lost 8 bases, and 13 bases lay in between. CDR1 is LNHNV and CDR2 is YYDKDF in the germline V gene (reference sequence).

This clonotype appeared a single time. This chain joins TRBV28 and TRBJ2-1; D not resolved. CDR3 length equals 16 residues. CDR1 and CDR2 (germline): MDHEN, SYDVKM. V lost 3 bases to trimming and J lost 0 bases, with 12 bases between them. CDR3 loop: CASSFSRPFSYNEQFF. The CDR3, as DNA: TGTGCCAGCAGTTTTAGCAGGCCCTTCTCCTACAATGAGCAGTTCTTC.

CDR3 bases: TGTGCCAGCCGGGGACTAGCGGTAACCGGGGAGCTGTTTTTT. It specifies CASRGLAVTGELFF. The chain uses TRBV7-8 and TRBJ2-2; TRBD2 matches 11 bases. Losses at the gene ends were 8 bases for V and 5 bases for J; bases not matched to a gene: 4. CDR1 and CDR2 (germline): SGHVS, FQNEAQ. The length of the CDR3 is 14 residues.

The sample holds a few counts of this clonotype. CDR3 in DNA: TGTGCCAGCAGTCGGGGGTGGGACAGCTCCTACGAGCAGTACGTC. Translating it yields CASSRGWDSSYEQYV. This chain links TRBV27 with TRBJ2-7, with a weak D call TRBD1 (7 bases). CDR3 length: 15 residues. Germline assignment: CDR1 MNHEY and CDR2 SMNVEV (reference sequence). Trimming removed 5 bases at V and 0 bases at J, with 14 bases between.

V gene TRBV3-1 combines with J gene TRBJ1-5; no clear D. The CDR3 extends over 15 amino acids. Germline V gene sequence: CDR1 LGHDT, CDR2 YNNKEL (reference sequence). V gave up 4 bases and J gave up 3 bases, with 13 bases separating them. Here the CDR3 reads CASSPQVGLNQPQHF. CDR3 DNA: TGTGCCAGCAGCCCCCAGGTGGGCCTCAATCAGCCCCAGCATTTT.

This clonotype was picked up a small number of times. This chain joins TRBV5-1 and TRBJ2-7; the D gene is possibly TRBD2 (5 bases). This CDR3 is 13 amino acids long. V lost 5 bases, J lost 5 bases, and 14 bases lay in between. Germline CDR1 and CDR2: SGHRS and YFSETQ. CDR3 amino acids: CASRGSGNHEQYF. The CDR3 nucleotides read TGCGCCAGCAGGGGTTCGGGGAACCACGAGCAGTACTTC.

This clonotype was recorded a few times. The chain employs TRBV4-1 and TRBJ2-7; 9 bases line up with TRBD1. Per germline, CDR1 MGHRA and CDR2 YSYEKL. The junction had 7 bases not matched to a gene; V was cut back by 3 bases and J by 4 bases. This CDR3 is 15 amino acids long. CDR3 residues: CASSQTPGQGYEQYF. The CDR3 nucleotides read TGCGCCAGCAGCCAGACTCCGGGACAGGGTTACGAGCAGTACTTC.

The gene calls are TRBV18 and TRBJ1-4; D possibly corresponds to TRBD1 (6 bases). The V end was cut by 3 bases, the J end by 8 bases, with 10 bases between. Germline V gene data show CDR1 as KGHSH and CDR2 as LQKENI. The CDR3 loop spans 13 amino acids. CDR3 in amino acids: CASSPRTDEKLFF. The CDR3 DNA is TGTGCCAGCTCACCTCGGACAGACGAAAAACTGTTTTTT.

This clonotype was seen only a few times. The chain uses TRBV9 and TRBJ2-2; D unresolved. Trimming left V 0 bases short and J 4 bases short, with 13 bases between. CDR1 is SGDLS, CDR2 YYNGEE, per germline. This CDR3 region has 16 residues. The CDR3 DNA sequence: TGTGCCAGCAGCGTAGGCCCGGGCCCCGGCACCGGGGAGCTGTTTTTT. Amino acid sequence: CASSVGPGPGTGELFF.

The rearrangement joins TRBV28 to TRBJ2-7; no clear D gene. The V end was cut by 5 bases, the J end by 3 bases, with 11 bases between. The CDR3 length is 13 residues. Germline assignment: CDR1 MDHEN and CDR2 SYDVKM. CDR3 region: CASSGSYSYEQYV. Written as DNA, the CDR3 is TGTGCCAGCAGTGGGTCATACAGCTACGAGCAGTACGTC.

The rearrangement uses TRBV15 and TRBJ2-7; D is possibly TRBD2 (5 bases). V dropped 5 bases and J dropped 0 bases, with 14 bases sitting between them. The CDR3 extends over 15 amino acids. The V gene's germline CDR1 is LNHNV and CDR2 YYDKDF (reference sequence). CDR3 region: CATSVSSGSSYEQYF. In DNA form, the CDR3 reads TGTGCCACCAGCGTATCCTCGGGGAGCTCCTACGAGCAGTACTTC.

The rearrangement uses TRBV4-3 and TRBJ2-5, with D possibly being TRBD1 or TRBD2 (5 bases each). Germline CDR1 is LGHNA and CDR2 is YSLEER. Trimming left V 4 bases short and J 4 bases short, with 16 bases between. The CDR3 loop spans 15 amino acids. The DNA of the CDR3 is TGCGCCAGCAGCCGAGCGGCAGGGCGGGCAGAGACCCAGTACTTC. Amino acid sequence: CASSRAAGRAETQYF.

This clonotype was detected a few times. V and J are TRBV7-9 and TRBJ2-7, with D perhaps TRBD1 or TRBD2 (5 bases each). Trimming cost V 1 base and J 7 bases, with 14 bases left between them. CDR3 length: 14 amino acids. CDR1 is SEHNR and CDR2 is FQNEAQ in the germline V gene (reference sequence). The CDR3, as DNA: TGTGCCAGCAGCTTAGTTGCCGGGACGGGTGAGCAGTACTTC. Translation gives CASSLVAGTGEQYF.

This clonotype was recorded at least ten times. The J gene is TRBJ1-1, the V gene TRBV12-3 or TRBV12-4; D uncertain. Deletions cut 5 bases from V and 1 base from J, with 8 bases between. The CDR3 totals 13 residues. The chain's CDR3 is CASSGTENTEAFF. The CDR3 DNA reads TGTGCCAGCAGTGGAACAGAGAACACTGAAGCTTTCTTT.

This clonotype was picked up many times. The rearrangement joins TRBV7-2 to TRBJ1-5, with D possibly TRBD1 on 6 matching bases. CDR3 length: 12 amino acids. Trimming took 5 bases from V and 7 from J, leaving 9 bases between them. The germline CDR1 and CDR2 sequences are SGHTA and FQGNSA. As DNA, the CDR3 is TGTGCCAGCAGCCCGGGACAACAGCCCCAGCATTTT. It is translated as CASSPGQQPQHF.